Listed below are T cell receptor beta chains from one sample, sequenced in a study of OX40 agonist ivuxolimab in advanced cancers. Assay used: immunoSEQ multiplex PCR; TCRdb lists only in-frame clones, some missing. The table has fewer than 40,000 clones, about 86% seen once. Source: CD4+ or CD8+ T cells sorted from blood, taken in a trial of the OX40 agonist ivuxolimab. These receptors originate from an adult with an advanced solid tumor such as melanoma, head and neck, liver or kidney cancer. Both conserved end residues are part of each CDR3. Clone size is shown for a subset of rows, as once, few, many or a class of expanded clone.

j_call clone_size v_call cdr3_aa
NA NA TRBV2 CASSEGYEQYF
TRBJ1-2 once TRBV5-4 CASSLIGTGLRGYTF
TRBJ2-1 NA TRBV27 CASRDGGTDNEQFF
TRBJ2-1 NA TRBV11-3 CASSSRLAGGHEQFF
TRBJ1-5 once TRBV7-6 CASSIDGSNQPQHF
TRBJ1-4 NA TRBV4-1 CASSRATNEKLFF
TRBJ2-7 NA TRBV29-1 CSVESGLAREQYF
TRBJ2-7 once TRBV15 CATSRDSGNYEQYF
TRBJ2-3 NA TRBV11-3 CASSLVEAGGTDTQYF
TRBJ1-5 NA TRBV7-9 CASSSNRGGSNQPQHF
TRBJ2-3 NA TRBV7-3 CASSLSGTRDPDTQYF
TRBJ2-1 NA TRBV9 CASSVGDSQVNEQFF
TRBJ2-5 NA TRBV29-1 CSVPTGTSETQYF
TRBJ2-1 NA TRBV5-4 CASSPEVGGSTAFF
TRBJ1-2 NA TRBV6-5 CASRGQGGYGYTF
TRBJ2-3 few TRBV4-1 CASSQVAGLSDTQYF
TRBJ2-1 once TRBV5-6 CASSLELAGANEQFF
TRBJ2-1 NA TRBV27 CASSSNTGGWEQFF
TRBJ1-1 NA TRBV4-1 CASSPPGGTEAFF
TRBJ2-1 NA TRBV5-1 CASSGRTSGRAYNEQFF
TRBJ1-2 NA TRBV6-5 CASSGTGGGYGYTF
TRBJ2-7 NA TRBV2 CASLSGKIAYEQYF